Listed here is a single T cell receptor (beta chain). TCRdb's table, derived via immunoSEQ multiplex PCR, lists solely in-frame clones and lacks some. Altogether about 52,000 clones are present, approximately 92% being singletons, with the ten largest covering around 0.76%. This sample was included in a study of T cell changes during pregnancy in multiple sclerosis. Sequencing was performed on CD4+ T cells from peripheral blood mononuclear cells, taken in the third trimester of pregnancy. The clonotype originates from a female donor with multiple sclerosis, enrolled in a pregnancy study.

This CDR3 reads CASSLGRTSGAETQYF. DNA for the CDR3: TGTGCCAGCAGCTTGGGGAGGACTAGCGGGGCTGAGACCCAGTACTTC. This chain uses TRBV7-3 with TRBJ2-5, with TRBD2 matching 12 bases. There are 16 residues in the CDR3. The germline gives CDR1 SGHTA, CDR2 FQGTGA. Trimming removed 3 bases from V and 5 bases from J; junction bases left unmatched: 7.